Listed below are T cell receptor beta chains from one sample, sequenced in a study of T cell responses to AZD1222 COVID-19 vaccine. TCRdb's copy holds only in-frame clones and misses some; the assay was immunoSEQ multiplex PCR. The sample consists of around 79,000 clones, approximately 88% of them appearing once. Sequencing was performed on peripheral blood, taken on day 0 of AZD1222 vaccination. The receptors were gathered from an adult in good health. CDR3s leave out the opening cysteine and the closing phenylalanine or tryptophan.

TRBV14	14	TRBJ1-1	ASSQDKGVLNTEAF
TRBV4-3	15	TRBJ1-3	ASSRDRVGPSGNTIY
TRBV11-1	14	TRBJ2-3	ASSSTSGASTDTQY
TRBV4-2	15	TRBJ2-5	ASSQSQTSGGQETQY
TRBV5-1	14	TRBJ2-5	ASSLSGQGVQETQY
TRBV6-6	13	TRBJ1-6	ASSRQVDYNSPLH
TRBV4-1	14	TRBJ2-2	ASSQEGLLVAGELF
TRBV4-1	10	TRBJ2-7	ASSQTGYEQY
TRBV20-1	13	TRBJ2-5	SASYSRTSRETQY
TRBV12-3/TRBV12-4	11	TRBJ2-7	ASSFGSRSSEY
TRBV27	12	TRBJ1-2	ASSPQWGGDGYT
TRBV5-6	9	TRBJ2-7	ASSLTGEQY
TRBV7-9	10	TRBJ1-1	ASSYFRGEAF
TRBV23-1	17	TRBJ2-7	ASSHPAGMPGRPSYEQY
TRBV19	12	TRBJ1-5	ASSRDRDNQPQH
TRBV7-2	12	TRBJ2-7	ASSPGLRSYEQY
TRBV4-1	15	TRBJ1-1	ASSPGRIGGLNTEAF
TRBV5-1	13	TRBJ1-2	ASSTGTGLVGGYT
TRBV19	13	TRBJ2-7	ASRGAGGTTYEQY
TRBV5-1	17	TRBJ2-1	ASSQGLRALAENRNEQF
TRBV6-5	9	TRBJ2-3	ASRGLDTQY
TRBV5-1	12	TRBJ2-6	ASSLDPGANVLT
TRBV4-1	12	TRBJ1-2	ASSQRGDVYGYT
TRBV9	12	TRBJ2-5	ASSGLGYQETQY